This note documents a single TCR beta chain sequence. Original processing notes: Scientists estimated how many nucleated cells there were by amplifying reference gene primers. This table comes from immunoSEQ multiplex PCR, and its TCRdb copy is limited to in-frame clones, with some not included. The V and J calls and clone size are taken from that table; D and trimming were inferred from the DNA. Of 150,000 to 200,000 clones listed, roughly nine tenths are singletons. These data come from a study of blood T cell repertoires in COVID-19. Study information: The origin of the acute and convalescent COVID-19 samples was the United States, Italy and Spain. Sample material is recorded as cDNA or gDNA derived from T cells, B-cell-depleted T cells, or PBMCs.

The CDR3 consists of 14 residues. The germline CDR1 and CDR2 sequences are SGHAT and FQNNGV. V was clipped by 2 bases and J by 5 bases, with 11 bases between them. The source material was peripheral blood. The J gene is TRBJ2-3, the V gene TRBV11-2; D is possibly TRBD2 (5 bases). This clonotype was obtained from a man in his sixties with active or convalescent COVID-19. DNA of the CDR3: TGTGCCAGCAGCTTAACTCCTCGGGGAGATACGCAGTATTTT. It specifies CASSLTPRGDTQYF.